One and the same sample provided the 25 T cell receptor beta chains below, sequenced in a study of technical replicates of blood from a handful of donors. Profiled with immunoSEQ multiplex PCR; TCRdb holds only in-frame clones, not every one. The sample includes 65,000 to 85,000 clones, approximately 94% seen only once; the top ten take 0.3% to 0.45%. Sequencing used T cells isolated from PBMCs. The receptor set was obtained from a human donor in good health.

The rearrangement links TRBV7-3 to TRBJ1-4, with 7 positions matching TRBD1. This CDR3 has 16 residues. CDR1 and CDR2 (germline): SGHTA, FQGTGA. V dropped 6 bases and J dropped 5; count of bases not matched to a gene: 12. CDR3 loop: CASSSTGQAVNEKLFF. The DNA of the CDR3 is TGTGCCAGCAGTTCTACTGGACAGGCTGTAAATGAAAAACTGTTTTTT.

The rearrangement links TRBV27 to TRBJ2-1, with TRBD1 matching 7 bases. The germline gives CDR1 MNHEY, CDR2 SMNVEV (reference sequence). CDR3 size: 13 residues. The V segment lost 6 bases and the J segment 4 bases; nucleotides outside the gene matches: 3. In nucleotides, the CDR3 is TGTGCCAGCAGGCACAGGGGTTACAATGAGCAGTTCTTC. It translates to CASRHRGYNEQFF.

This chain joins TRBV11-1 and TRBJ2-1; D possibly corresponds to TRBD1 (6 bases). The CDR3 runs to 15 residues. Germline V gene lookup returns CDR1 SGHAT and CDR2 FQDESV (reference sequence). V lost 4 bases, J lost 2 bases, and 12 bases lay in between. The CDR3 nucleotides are TGTGCCAGCAGCTCCACAGGGACACCCTACAATGAGCAGTTCTTC. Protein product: CASSSTGTPYNEQFF.

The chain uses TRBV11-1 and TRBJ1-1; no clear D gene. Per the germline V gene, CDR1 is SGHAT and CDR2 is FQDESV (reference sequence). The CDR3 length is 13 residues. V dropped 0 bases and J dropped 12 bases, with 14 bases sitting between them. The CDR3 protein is CASSLAERQDPFF. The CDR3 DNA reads TGTGCCAGCAGCTTAGCGGAACGGCAGGATCCTTTCTTT.

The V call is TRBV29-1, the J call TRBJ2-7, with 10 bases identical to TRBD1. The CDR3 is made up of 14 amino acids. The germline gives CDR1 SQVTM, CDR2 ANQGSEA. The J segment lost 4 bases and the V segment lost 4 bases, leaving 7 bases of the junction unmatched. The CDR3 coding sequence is TGCAGCGTTGGAGATAAGGACAGGGGGTACGAGCAGTACTTC. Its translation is CSVGDKDRGYEQYF.

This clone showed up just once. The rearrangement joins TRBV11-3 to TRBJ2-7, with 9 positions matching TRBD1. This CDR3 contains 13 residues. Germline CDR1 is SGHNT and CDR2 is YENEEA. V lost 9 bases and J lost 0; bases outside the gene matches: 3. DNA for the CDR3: TGTGCCAGTCGGGACAGGGCCTCCTACGAGCAGTACTTC. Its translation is CASRDRASYEQYF.

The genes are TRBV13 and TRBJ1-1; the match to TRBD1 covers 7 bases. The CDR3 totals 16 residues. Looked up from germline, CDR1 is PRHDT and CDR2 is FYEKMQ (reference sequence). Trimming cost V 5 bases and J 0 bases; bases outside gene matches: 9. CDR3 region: CASSLDSGQLNTEAFF. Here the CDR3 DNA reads TGTGCCAGCAGCCTAGATTCGGGACAGCTGAACACTGAAGCTTTCTTT.

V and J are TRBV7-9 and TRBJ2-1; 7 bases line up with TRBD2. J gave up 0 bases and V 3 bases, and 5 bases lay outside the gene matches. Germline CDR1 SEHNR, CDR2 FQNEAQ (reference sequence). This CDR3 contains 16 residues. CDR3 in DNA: TGTGCCAGCAGCTTTAGGGCTAGCGGCTCCTACAATGAGCAGTTCTTC. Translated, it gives CASSFRASGSYNEQFF.

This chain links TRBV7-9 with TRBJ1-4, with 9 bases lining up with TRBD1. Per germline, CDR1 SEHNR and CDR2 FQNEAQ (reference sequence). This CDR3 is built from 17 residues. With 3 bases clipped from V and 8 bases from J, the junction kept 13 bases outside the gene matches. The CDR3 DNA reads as TGTGCCAGCAGCTTTTCGGGACAGGGTGGGACCCCGGAAAAACTGTTTTTT. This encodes CASSFSGQGGTPEKLFF. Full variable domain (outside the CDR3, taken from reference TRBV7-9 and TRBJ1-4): DTGVSQNPRHKITKRGQNVTFRCDPISEHNRLYWYRQTLGQGPEFLTYFQNEAQLEKSRLLSDRFSAERPKGSFSTLEIQRTEQGDSAMYLCASSFSGQGGTPEKLFFGSGTQLSVL.

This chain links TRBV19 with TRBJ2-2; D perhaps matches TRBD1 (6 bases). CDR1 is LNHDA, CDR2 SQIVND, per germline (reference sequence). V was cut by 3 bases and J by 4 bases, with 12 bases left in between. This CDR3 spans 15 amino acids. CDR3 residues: CASSMRTASTGELFF. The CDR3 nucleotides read TGTGCCAGTAGTATGCGGACAGCTTCCACCGGGGAGCTGTTTTTT.

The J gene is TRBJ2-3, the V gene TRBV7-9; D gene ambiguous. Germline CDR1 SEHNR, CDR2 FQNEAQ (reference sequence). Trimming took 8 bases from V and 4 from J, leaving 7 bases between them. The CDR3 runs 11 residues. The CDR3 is CASARADTQYF. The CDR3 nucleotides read TGTGCCAGCGCTCGGGCAGATACGCAGTATTTT.

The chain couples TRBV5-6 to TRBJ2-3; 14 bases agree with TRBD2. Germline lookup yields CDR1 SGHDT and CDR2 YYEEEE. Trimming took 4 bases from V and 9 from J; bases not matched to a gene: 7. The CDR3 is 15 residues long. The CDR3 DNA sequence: TGTGCCAGCAGCCCGGGGACTAGCGGGAGAGTAACGCAGTATTTT. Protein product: CASSPGTSGRVTQYF.

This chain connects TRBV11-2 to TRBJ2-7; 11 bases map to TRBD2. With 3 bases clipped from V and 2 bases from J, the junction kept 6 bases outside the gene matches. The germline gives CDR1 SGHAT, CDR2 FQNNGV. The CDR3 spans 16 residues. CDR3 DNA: TGTGCCAGCAGCTTTGAACTAGCGGGAGTAACCTACGAGCAGTACTTC. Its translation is CASSFELAGVTYEQYF.

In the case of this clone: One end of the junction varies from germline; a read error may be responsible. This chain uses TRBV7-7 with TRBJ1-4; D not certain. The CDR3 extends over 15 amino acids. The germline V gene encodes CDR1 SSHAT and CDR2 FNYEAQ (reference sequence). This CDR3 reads CASSLGFTAVEKLFF. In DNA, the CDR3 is TGTGCTAGCAGCTTAGGGTTCACGGCGGTTGAAAAACTGTTTTTT.

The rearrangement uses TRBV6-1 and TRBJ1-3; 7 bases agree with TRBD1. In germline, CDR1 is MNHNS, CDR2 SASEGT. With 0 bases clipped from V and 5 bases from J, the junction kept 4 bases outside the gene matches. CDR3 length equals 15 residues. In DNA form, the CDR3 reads TGTGCCAGCAGTGAAGCACAGGGGAGCCGAAACACCATATATTTT. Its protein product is CASSEAQGSRNTIYF.

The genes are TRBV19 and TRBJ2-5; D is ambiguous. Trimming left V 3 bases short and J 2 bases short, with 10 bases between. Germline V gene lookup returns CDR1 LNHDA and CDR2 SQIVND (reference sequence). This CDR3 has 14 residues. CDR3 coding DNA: TGTGCCAGTAGTATTAGTAACAGACAAGAGACCCAGTACTTC. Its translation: CASSISNRQETQYF.

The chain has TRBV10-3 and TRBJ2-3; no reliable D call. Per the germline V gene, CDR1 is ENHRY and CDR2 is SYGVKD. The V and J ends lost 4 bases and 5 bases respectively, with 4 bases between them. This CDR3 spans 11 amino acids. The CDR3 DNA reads TGTGCCATCAGTGGAGGAGATACGCAGTATTTT. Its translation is CAISGGDTQYF.

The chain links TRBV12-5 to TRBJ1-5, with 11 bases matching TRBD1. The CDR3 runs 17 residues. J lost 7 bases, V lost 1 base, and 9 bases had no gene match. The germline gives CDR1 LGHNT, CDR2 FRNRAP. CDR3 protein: CASGLAADRGLGQPQHF. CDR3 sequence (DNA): TGTGCTAGTGGTTTGGCCGCGGACAGGGGGCTTGGGCAGCCCCAGCATTTT.

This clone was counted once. The CDR3 nucleotides are TGTGCCAGCAGCGTAGGAGGGGGACAATACAATGAGCAGTTCTTC. Translation: CASSVGGGQYNEQFF. The chain links TRBV9 to TRBJ2-1, with D possibly matching TRBD1 (6 bases). V lost 0 bases, J lost 4 bases, and 11 bases lay in between. Per germline, CDR1 SGDLS and CDR2 YYNGEE. The CDR3 has 15 residues.

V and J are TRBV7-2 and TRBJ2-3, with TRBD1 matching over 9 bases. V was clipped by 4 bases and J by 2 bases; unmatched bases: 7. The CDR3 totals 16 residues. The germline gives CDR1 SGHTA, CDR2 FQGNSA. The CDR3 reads CASSSGDRVFTDTQYF. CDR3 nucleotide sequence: TGTGCCAGCAGCTCCGGGGACAGGGTTTTCACAGATACGCAGTATTTT. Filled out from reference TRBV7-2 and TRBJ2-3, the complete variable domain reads GAGVSQSPSNKVTEKGKDVELRCDPISGHTALYWYRQSLGQGLEFLIYFQGNSAPDKSGLPSDRFSAERTGGSVSTLTIQRTQQEDSAVYLCASSSGDRVFTDTQYFGPGTRLTVL.

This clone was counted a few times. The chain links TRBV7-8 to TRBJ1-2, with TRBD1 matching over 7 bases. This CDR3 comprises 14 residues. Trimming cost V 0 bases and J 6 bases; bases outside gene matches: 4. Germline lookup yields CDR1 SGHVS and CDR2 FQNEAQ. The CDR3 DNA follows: TGTGCCAGCAGCTTAGCAGGGGGCGCAAATGGCTACACCTTC. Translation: CASSLAGGANGYTF. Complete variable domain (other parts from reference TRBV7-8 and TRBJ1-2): GAGVSQSPRYKVAKRGQDVALRCDPISGHVSLFWYQQALGQGPEFLTYFQNEAQLDKSGLPSDRFFAERPEGSVSTLKIQRTQQEDSAVYLCASSLAGGANGYTFGSGTRLTVV.

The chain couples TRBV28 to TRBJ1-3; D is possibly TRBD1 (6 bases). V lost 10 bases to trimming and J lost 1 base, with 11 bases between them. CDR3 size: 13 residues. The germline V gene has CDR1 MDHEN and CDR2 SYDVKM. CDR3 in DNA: TGTGCCACCCAAGGACAGTCTGGAAACACCATATATTTT. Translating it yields CATQGQSGNTIYF.

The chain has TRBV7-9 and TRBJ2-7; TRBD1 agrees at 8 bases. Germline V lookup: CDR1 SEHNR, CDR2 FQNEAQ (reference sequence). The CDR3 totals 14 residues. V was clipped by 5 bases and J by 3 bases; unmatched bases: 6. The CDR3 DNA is TGTGCCAGCAGCACCGGGACAGGAGTCTACGAGCAGTACTTC. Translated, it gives CASSTGTGVYEQYF.

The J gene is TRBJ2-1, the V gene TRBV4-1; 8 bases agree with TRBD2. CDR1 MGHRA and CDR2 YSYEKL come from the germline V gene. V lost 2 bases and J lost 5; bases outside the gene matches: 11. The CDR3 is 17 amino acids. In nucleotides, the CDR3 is TGCGCCAGCAGCCAACTTCCGGGAGGGAGAAACGACAATGAGCAGTTCTTC. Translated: CASSQLPGGRNDNEQFF.

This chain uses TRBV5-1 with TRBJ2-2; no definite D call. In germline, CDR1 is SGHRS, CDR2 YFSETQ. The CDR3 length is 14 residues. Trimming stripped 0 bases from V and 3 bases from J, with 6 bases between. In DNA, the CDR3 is TGCGCCAGCAGCTTGGACACCTACACCGGGGAGCTGTTTTTT. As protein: CASSLDTYTGELFF.